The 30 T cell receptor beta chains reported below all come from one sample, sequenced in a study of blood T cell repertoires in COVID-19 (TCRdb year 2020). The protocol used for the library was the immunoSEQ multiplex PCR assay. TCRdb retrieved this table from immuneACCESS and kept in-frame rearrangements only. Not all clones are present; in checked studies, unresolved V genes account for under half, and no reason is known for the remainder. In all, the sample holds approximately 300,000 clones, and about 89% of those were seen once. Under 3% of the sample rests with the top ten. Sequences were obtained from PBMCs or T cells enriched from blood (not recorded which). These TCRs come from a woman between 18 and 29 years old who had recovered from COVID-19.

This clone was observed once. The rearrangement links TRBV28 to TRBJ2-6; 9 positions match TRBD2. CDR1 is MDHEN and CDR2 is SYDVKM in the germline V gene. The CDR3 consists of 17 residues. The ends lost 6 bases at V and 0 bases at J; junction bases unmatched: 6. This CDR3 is CASRKLAGRSGANVLTF. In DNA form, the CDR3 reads TGTGCCAGCAGAAAACTAGCGGGCCGCTCTGGGGCCAACGTCCTGACTTTC.

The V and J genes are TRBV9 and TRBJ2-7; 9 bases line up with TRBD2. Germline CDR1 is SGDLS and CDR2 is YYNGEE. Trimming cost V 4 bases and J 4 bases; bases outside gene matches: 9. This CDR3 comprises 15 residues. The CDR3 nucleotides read TGTGCCAGCAGCCGAGGGGGAGCGGGAGGTTACGAGCAGTACTTC. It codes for CASSRGGAGGYEQYF.

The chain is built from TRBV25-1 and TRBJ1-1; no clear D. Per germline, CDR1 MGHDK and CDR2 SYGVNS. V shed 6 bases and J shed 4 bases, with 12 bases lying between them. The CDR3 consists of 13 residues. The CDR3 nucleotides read TGTGCCAGCAGCCCGACTCCCGTCACTGAAGCTTTCTTT. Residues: CASSPTPVTEAFF.

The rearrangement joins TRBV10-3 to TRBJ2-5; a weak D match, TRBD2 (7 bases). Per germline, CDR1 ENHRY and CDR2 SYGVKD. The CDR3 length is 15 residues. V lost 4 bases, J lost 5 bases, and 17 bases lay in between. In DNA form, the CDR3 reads TGTGCCATCAGTGCGTTCCTGGCGGGGGCCGAGACCCAGTACTTC. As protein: CAISAFLAGAETQYF.

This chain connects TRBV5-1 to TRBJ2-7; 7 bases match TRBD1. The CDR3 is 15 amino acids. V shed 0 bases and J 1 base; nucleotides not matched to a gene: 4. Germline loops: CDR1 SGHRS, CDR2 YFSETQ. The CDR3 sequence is CASSLGQGPSYEQYF. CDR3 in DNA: TGCGCCAGCAGCTTGGGACAGGGACCTTCCTACGAGCAGTACTTC.

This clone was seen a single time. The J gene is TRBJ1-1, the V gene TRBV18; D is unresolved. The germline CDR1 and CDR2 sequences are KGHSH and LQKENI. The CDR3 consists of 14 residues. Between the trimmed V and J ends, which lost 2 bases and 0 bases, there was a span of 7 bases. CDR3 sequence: CASSPRQMNTEAFF. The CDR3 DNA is TGTGCCAGCTCACCAAGACAAATGAACACTGAAGCTTTCTTT.

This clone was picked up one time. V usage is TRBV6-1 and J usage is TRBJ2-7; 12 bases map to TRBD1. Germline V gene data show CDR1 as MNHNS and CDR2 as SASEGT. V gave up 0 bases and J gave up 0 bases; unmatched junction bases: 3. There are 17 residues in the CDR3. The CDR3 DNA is TGTGCCAGCAGTGAAGCGAGGGGACAGGGGGCCTCCTACGAGCAGTACTTC. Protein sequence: CASSEARGQGASYEQYF.

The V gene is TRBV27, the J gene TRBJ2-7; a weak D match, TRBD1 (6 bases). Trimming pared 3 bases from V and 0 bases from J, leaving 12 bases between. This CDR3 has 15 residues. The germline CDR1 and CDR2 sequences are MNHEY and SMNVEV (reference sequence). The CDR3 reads CASSLLRTDSYEQYF. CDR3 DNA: TGTGCCAGCAGTTTGTTGAGGACAGACTCCTACGAGCAGTACTTC.

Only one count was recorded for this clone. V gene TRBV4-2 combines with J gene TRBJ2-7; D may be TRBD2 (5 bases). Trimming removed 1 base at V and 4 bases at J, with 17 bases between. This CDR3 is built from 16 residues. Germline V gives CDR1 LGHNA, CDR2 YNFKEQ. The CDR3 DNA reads TGTGCCAGCAGCCAAGTTGGGTCAGTAGCGCGGTACGAGCAGTACTTC. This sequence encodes CASSQVGSVARYEQYF.

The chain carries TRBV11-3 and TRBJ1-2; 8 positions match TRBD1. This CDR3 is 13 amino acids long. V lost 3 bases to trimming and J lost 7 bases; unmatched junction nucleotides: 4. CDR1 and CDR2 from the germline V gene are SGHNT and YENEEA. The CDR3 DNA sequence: TGTGCCAGCAGCTTTCGACAGGGGCTTGGCTACACCTTC. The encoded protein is CASSFRQGLGYTF.

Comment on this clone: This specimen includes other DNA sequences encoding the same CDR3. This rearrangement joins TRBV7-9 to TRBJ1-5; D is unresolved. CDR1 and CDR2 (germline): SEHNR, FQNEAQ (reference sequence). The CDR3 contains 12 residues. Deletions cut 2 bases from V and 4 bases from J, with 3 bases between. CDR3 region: CASSLLNQPQHF. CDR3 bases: TGTGCCAGCAGCTTACTTAATCAGCCCCAGCATTTT. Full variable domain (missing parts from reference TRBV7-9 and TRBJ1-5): DTGVSQNPRHKITKRGQNVTFRCDPISEHNRLYWYRQTLGQGPEFLTYFQNEAQLEKSRLLSDRFSAERPKGSFSTLEIQRTEQGDSAMYLCASSLLNQPQHFGDGTRLSIL.

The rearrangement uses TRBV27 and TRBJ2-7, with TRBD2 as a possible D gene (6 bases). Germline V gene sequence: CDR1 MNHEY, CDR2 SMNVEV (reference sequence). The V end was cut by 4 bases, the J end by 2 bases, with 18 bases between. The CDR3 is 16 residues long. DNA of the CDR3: TGTGCCAGCAGTTCCCCCCGAGGTAGCGGAACCTACGAGCAGTACTTC. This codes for CASSSPRGSGTYEQYF.

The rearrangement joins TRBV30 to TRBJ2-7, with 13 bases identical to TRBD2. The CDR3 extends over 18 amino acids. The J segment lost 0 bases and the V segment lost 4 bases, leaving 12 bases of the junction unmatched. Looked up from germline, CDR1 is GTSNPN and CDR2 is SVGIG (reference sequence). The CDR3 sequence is CAWTTKGLAGFSSYEQYF. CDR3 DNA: TGTGCCTGGACCACCAAGGGACTAGCGGGGTTCAGCTCCTACGAGCAGTACTTC.

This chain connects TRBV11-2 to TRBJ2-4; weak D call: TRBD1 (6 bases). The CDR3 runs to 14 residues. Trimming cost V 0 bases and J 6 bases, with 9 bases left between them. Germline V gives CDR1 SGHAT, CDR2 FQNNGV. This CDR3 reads CASSLEQGLNIQYF. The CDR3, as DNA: TGTGCCAGCAGCTTAGAACAGGGTCTAAACATTCAGTACTTC.

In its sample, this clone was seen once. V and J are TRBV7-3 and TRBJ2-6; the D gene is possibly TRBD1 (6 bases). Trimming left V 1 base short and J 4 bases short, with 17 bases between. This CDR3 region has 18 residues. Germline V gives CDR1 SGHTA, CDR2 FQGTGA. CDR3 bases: TGTGCCAGCAGCTTAATTGGGGGCTTGGCAGGCGGGGCCAACGTCCTGACTTTC. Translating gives CASSLIGGLAGGANVLTF. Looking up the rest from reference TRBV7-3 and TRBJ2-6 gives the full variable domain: GAGVSQTPSNKVTEKGKYVELRCDPISGHTALYWYRQSLGQGPEFLIYFQGTGAADDSGLPNDRFFAVRPEGSVSTLKIQRTERGDSAVYLCASSLIGGLAGGANVLTFGAGSRLTVL.

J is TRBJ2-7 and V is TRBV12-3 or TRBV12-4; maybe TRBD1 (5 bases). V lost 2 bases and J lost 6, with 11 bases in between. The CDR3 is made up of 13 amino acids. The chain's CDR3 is CASSLSGRAEQYF. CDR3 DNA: TGTGCCAGCAGTTTATCGGGCAGGGCCGAGCAGTACTTC.

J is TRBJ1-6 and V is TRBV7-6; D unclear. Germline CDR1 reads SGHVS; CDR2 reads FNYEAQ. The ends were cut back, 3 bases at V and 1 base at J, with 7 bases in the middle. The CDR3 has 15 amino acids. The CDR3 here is CASSFEGSYNSPLHF. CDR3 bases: TGTGCCAGCAGCTTCGAGGGTTCCTATAATTCACCCCTCCACTTT.

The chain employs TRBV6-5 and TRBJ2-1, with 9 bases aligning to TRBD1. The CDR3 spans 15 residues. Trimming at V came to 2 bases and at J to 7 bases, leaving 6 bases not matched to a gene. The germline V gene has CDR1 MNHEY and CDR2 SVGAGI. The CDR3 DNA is TGTGCCAGCAGTTACGCCGGGACAGGGAGAAATGAGCAGTTCTTC. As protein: CASSYAGTGRNEQFF.

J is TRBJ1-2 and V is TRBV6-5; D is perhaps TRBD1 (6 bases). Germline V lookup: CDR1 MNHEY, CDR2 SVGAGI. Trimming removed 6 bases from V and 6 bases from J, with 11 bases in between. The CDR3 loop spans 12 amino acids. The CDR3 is CASRGSGDGYTF. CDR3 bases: TGTGCCAGCAGGGGATCAGGGGATGGCTACACCTTC.

Written as DNA, the CDR3 is TGTGCCAGCAGCTTAGTCCGGGACAGGAAGTTTAGAGCGGGAGGCTACACCTTC. It is translated as CASSLVRDRKFRAGGYTF. The chain carries TRBV7-9 and TRBJ1-2, with 8 bases matching TRBD1. The CDR3 has 18 amino acids. CDR1 is SEHNR and CDR2 is FQNEAQ in the germline V gene (reference sequence). Trimming took 1 base from V and 8 from J; bases not matched to a gene: 18.

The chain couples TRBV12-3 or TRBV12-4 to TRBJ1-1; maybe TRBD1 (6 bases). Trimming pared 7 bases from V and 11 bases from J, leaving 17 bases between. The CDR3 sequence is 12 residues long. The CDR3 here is CASNRGTPGAFF. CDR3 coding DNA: TGTGCCAGCAATAGGGGGACCCCCGGGGCTTTCTTT.

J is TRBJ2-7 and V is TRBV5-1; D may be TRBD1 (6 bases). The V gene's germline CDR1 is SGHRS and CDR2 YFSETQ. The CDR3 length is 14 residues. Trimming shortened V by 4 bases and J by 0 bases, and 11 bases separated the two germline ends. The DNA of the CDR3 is TGCGCCAGCAGCAGGCTGGACAGCTCCTACGAGCAGTACTTC. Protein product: CASSRLDSSYEQYF.

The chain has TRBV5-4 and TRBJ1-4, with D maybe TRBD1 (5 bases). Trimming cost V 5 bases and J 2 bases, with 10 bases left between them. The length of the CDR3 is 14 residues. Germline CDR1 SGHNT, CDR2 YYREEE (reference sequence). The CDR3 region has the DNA TGTGCCAGCAGTGAGGACACGACTAATGAAAAACTGTTTTTT. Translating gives CASSEDTTNEKLFF.

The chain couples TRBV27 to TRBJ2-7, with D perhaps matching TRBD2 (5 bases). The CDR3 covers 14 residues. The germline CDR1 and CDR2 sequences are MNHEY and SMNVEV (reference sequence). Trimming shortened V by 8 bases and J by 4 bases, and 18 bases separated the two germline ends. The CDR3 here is CASAGVGPAYEQYF. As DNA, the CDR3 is TGTGCCAGCGCCGGGGTCGGCCCGGCTTACGAGCAGTACTTC.

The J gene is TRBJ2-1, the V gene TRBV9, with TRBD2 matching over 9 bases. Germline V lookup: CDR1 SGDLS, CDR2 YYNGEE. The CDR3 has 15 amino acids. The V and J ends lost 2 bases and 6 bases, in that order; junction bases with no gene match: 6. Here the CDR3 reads CASSVSGSSGNEQFF. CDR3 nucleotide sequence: TGTGCCAGCAGCGTTAGCGGGAGTTCGGGCAATGAGCAGTTCTTC.

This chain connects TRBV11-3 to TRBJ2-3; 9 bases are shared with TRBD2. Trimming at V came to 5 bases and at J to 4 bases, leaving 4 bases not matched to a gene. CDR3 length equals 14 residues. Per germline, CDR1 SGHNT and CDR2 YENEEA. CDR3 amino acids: CASSPGTSPDTQYF. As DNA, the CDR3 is TGTGCCAGCAGCCCCGGGACTAGCCCAGATACGCAGTATTTT.

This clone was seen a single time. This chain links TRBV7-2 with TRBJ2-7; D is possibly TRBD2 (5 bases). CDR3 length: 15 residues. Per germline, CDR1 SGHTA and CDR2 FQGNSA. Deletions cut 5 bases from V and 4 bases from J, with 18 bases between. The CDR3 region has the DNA TGTGCCAGCAGCCCGGCCCACCTCACGGGGTACGAGCAGTACTTC. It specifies CASSPAHLTGYEQYF.

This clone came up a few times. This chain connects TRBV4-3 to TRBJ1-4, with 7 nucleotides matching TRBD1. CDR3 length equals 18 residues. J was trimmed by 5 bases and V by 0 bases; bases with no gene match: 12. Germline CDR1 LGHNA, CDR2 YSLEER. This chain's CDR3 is CASSQDPGQLKGNEKLFF. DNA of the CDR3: TGCGCCAGCAGCCAAGATCCGGGACAGCTTAAAGGAAATGAAAAACTGTTTTTT.

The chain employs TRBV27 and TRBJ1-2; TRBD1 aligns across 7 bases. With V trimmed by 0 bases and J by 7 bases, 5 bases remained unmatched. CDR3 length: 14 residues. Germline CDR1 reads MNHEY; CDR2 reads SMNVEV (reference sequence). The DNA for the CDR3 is TGTGCCAGCAGTTTATCGGCGACAGGGAGTGGCTACACCTTC. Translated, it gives CASSLSATGSGYTF.

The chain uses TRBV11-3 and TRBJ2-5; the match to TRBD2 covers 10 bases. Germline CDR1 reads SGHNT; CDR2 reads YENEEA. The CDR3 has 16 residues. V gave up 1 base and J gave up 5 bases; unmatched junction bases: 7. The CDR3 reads CASSLGTSGVVETQYF. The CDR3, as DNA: TGTGCCAGCAGCTTAGGTACTAGCGGGGTCGTGGAGACCCAGTACTTC. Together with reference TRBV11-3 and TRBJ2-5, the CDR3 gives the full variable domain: EAGVVQSPRYKIIEKKQPVAFWCNPISGHNTLYWYLQNLGQGPELLIRYENEEAVDDSQLPKDRFSAERLKGVDSTLKIQPAELGDSAVYLCASSLGTSGVVETQYFGPGTRLLVL.